This T cell receptor beta chain was retrieved from a study of T cells after yellow fever vaccination. Study-wide context: Fractions with few cells were prepared using SMART-Seq v4 Ultra Low Input.

In the case of this clonotype: Its antigen is still unknown.

TCRdb re-called the 5' RACE reads with MiXCR, one entry per CDR3 protein. The sample records some 600,000 distinct CDR3 sequences, about a sixth being singletons. CDR1 and CDR2 (germline): GTSNPN, SVGIG (reference sequence). J lost 2 bases, V lost 4 bases, and 2 bases had no gene match. The CDR3 is made up of 12 amino acids. Study findings and constraints: Reappearance after the booster was observed for most primary-vaccination clones (96% CD4, about 90% CD8). Bulk-population clonotypes that are abundant could appear as contaminants in FACS-sorted repertoires. Relatively few clonotypes were ones that appeared in both CD4 and CD8 compartments.

Specimen: PBMCs, collected 4 to 6 days after the first yellow fever vaccination. The rearrangement uses TRBV30 and TRBJ2-7, with 7 bases lining up with TRBD1. The clonotype comes from a man aged 18 to 30 who received the YFV17D yellow fever vaccine. The CDR3 region has the DNA TGTGCCTGGACCGGACAGGCCTACGAGCAGTACTTC. Protein product: CAWTGQAYEQYF.